The 32 T cell receptor beta chains below were found in one sample sequenced in a study of blood T cell repertoires in COVID-19. The assay was immunoSEQ multiplex PCR, and TCRdb's table has in-frame clones only and misses some. The sample consists of 25,000 to 35,000 clones, approximately 84% of them appearing once. Sequences were obtained from peripheral blood. The origin of the receptors is a man between 65 and 85 years old with active COVID-19.

J is TRBJ2-7 and V is TRBV14; weak D call: TRBD1 (5 bases). From germline, CDR1 is SGHDN and CDR2 FVKESK. Trimming took off 3 bases at V and 3 bases at J, with 9 bases between the two ends. The CDR3 has 13 amino acids. CDR3 bases: TGTGCCAGCAGCCACGGACACCTCTACGAGCAGTACTTC. Translating gives CASSHGHLYEQYF.

The rearrangement joins TRBV9 to TRBJ1-1; 7 positions match TRBD1. The CDR3 length is 14 residues. After removal of 3 bases from V and 1 base from J, the junction contained 3 bases not matched to a gene. Germline assignment: CDR1 SGDLS and CDR2 YYNGEE. This CDR3 is CASSGYRGNTEAFF. CDR3 in DNA: TGTGCCAGCAGCGGCTACAGGGGGAACACTGAAGCTTTCTTT.

The chain has TRBV5-6 and TRBJ1-2; 8 bases align to TRBD1. The CDR3 extends over 13 amino acids. Trimming took 1 base from V and 8 from J; bases not matched to a gene: 4. The germline gives CDR1 SGHDT, CDR2 YYEEEE. The CDR3 DNA follows: TGTGCCAGCAGCTTGCCCCGACAGGGGGGCTACACCTTC. Translating it yields CASSLPRQGGYTF.

The chain is built from TRBV5-1 and TRBJ2-5, with 14 bases that match TRBD2. V trimming: 4 bases; J trimming: 6 bases; junction bases outside the gene matches: 11. Germline values: CDR1 SGHRS, CDR2 YFSETQ. The CDR3 contains 17 residues. The CDR3 is CASSGSGTSGGGKTQYF. The DNA of the CDR3 is TGCGCCAGCAGCGGATCCGGGACTAGCGGGGGCGGTAAGACCCAGTACTTC.

The chain joins TRBV30 to TRBJ2-5, with 8 bases fitting TRBD2. Trimming removed 0 bases from V and 5 bases from J; junction bases left unmatched: 5. The germline V gene encodes CDR1 GTSNPN and CDR2 SVGIG (reference sequence). The CDR3 is 14 residues long. CDR3 region: CAWSVLASGETQYF. The CDR3 DNA reads TGTGCCTGGAGTGTACTGGCTAGCGGGGAGACCCAGTACTTC.

The gene calls are TRBV11-3 and TRBJ2-1, with D tentatively TRBD2 (6 bases). The V end lost 0 bases, the J end lost 9 bases, and 12 bases lay between the germline ends. From germline, CDR1 is SGHNT and CDR2 YENEEA. The CDR3 contains 14 residues. DNA of the CDR3: TGTGCCAGCAGCTTAGAGGGGAGGAAAGGTGAGCAGTTCTTC. It encodes CASSLEGRKGEQFF. The full variable domain, its missing parts supplied by reference TRBV11-3 and TRBJ2-1, is EAGVVQSPRYKIIEKKQPVAFWCNPISGHNTLYWYLQNLGQGPELLIRYENEEAVDDSQLPKDRFSAERLKGVDSTLKIQPAELGDSAVYLCASSLEGRKGEQFFGPGTRLTVL.

This chain joins TRBV5-6 and TRBJ2-7, with D unresolved. The V end was cut by 0 bases, the J end by 4 bases, with 2 bases between. The CDR3 loop spans 11 amino acids. Germline V gives CDR1 SGHDT, CDR2 YYEEEE. The CDR3 DNA sequence: TGTGCCAGCAGCTTGGCTTACGAGCAGTACTTC. The encoded protein is CASSLAYEQYF.

The chain combines TRBV12-3 or TRBV12-4 with TRBJ2-7, with D unclear. CDR3 length: 12 residues. Trimming took 1 base from V and 3 from J, leaving 4 bases between them. CDR3 DNA: TGTGCCAGCAGTTTAGACAGCTACGAGCAGTACTTC. This encodes CASSLDSYEQYF.

The rearrangement links TRBV25-1 to TRBJ1-6; 7 positions agree with TRBD1. The V gene end was trimmed by 8 bases and the J gene end by 6 bases; junction bases not matched to a gene: 7. The CDR3 length is 14 residues. Germline V gene sequence: CDR1 MGHDK, CDR2 SYGVNS. The CDR3 DNA follows: TGTGCCAGCGGCTCGGGACAGTTTAATTCACCCCTCCACTTT. It encodes CASGSGQFNSPLHF.

This rearrangement joins TRBV6-2 or TRBV6-3 to TRBJ1-6, with D perhaps TRBD1 (6 bases). Trimming took 5 bases from V and 7 from J, leaving 21 bases between them. CDR1 and CDR2 (germline): MNHEY, SVGEGT. The CDR3 is 17 amino acids. CDR3: CASSTRTVGSVNSPLHF. The DNA for the CDR3 is TGTGCCAGCAGTACCAGGACAGTGGGGTCGGTAAATTCACCCCTCCACTTT.

The chain recombines TRBV19 with TRBJ1-1; tentatively, D is TRBD1 (6 bases). The germline V and J ends were trimmed by 6 bases and 4 bases, with 18 bases remaining between them. The CDR3 covers 15 residues. Germline V CDR1 and CDR2: LNHDA, SQIVND (reference sequence). Here the CDR3 DNA reads TGTGCCAGTAGCGCTACAGGGTTAAGTGGCACTGAAGCTTTCTTT. It translates to CASSATGLSGTEAFF.

This sequence joins TRBV7-8 and TRBJ2-2, with D perhaps TRBD1 (6 bases). From germline, CDR1 is SGHVS and CDR2 FQNEAQ. V lost 5 bases and J lost 0, with 13 bases in between. The CDR3 covers 16 residues. The CDR3 sequence is CASSASGQTNTGELFF. As DNA, the CDR3 is TGTGCCAGCAGCGCGTCAGGACAGACGAACACCGGGGAGCTGTTTTTT.

V is TRBV6-5 and J is TRBJ2-1; 9 bases are a match to TRBD2. CDR3 length: 14 residues. The germline V gene encodes CDR1 MNHEY and CDR2 SVGAGI. The J segment lost 9 bases and the V segment lost 7 bases, leaving 10 bases of the junction unmatched. The CDR3 region has the DNA TGTGCCAGCATTGGCGGGGGGGCCGTCTTTGAGCAGTTCTTC. It specifies CASIGGGAVFEQFF.

The chain carries TRBV3-1 (or the pseudogene TRBV3-2) and TRBJ2-3, with 12 nucleotides matching TRBD2. From germline, CDR1 is LGHDT and CDR2 YNNKEL (reference sequence). The CDR3 totals 18 residues. J gave up 5 bases and V 4 bases, and 13 bases lay outside the gene matches. CDR3 in DNA: TGTGCCAGCAGCCCACCCCGAGGACTAGCGGGGTTCGTAGATACGCAGTATTTT. Protein: CASSPPRGLAGFVDTQYF.

Comments on this clone: The junction and the germline gene differ at one end; a read error may be behind it. The same CDR3 is also encoded by other DNA sequences in this sample. V and J are TRBV5-1 and TRBJ2-7; TRBD2 is a possible D gene (5 bases). This CDR3 contains 15 residues. CDR1 SGHRS and CDR2 YFSETQ come from the germline V gene. The CDR3 DNA reads TGCGCCAGCAGCTTGAGAGCGGAGACTTCCTACGAGCAATACTTC. Protein: CASSLRAETSYEQYF.

This clone was recorded a few times. J is TRBJ2-1 and V is TRBV25-1; weak D call: TRBD1 (5 bases). This CDR3 has 14 amino acids. The V gene lost 3 bases and the J gene lost 7 bases, with 13 bases spanning the gap. Germline assignment: CDR1 MGHDK and CDR2 SYGVNS. The CDR3 sequence is CASSDMGRANEQFF. Here the CDR3 DNA reads TGTGCCAGCAGTGATATGGGCAGGGCTAATGAGCAGTTCTTC.

V gene TRBV25-1 combines with J gene TRBJ1-4; TRBD1 agrees at 7 bases. Per germline, CDR1 MGHDK and CDR2 SYGVNS. The CDR3 loop spans 14 amino acids. The V gene end was trimmed by 4 bases and the J gene end by 10 bases; junction bases not matched to a gene: 9. As DNA, the CDR3 is TGTGCCAGCAGTGGCCAACAGGGGTACGGAAAACTGTTTTTT. This gives the protein CASSGQQGYGKLFF.

This sequence joins TRBV5-4 and TRBJ1-1, with D uncertain. The CDR3 consists of 13 residues. Germline loops: CDR1 SGHNT, CDR2 YYREEE (reference sequence). The germline V and J ends were trimmed by 4 bases and 7 bases, with 14 bases remaining between them. CDR3 sequence: CASSRTFGVEAFF. CDR3 DNA sequence: TGTGCCAGCAGCCGGACTTTCGGGGTTGAAGCTTTCTTT.

This clone was observed a few times. This sequence joins TRBV6-2 or TRBV6-3 and TRBJ2-4, with D maybe TRBD2 (5 bases). CDR1 and CDR2 from the germline V gene are MNHEY and SVGEGT. V was trimmed by 2 bases and J by 11 bases, leaving 25 bases between them. The CDR3 is 17 amino acids. DNA of the CDR3: TGTGCCAGCAGTTACGTTTTTGGGGAGTTGATGACGGACGTTCAGTACTTC. Residues: CASSYVFGELMTDVQYF.

The rearrangement uses TRBV9 and TRBJ1-4, with 7 positions matching TRBD1. The CDR3 loop spans 15 amino acids. Germline-derived CDR1 and CDR2 are SGDLS and YYNGEE. The trim removed 4 bases at V and 5 bases at J, leaving 8 bases unmatched. Here the CDR3 reads CASSPTGTANEKLFF. The DNA of the CDR3 is TGTGCCAGCAGCCCCACCGGGACAGCGAATGAAAAACTGTTTTTT.

This clone has only a few counts. The chain joins TRBV7-2 to TRBJ1-1, with D unresolved. Germline V gives CDR1 SGHTA, CDR2 FQGNSA. This CDR3 contains 15 residues. V dropped 5 bases and J dropped 1 base, with 14 bases sitting between them. The CDR3 DNA follows: TGTGCCAGCAGCACCCGACACACCTGGAACACTGAAGCTTTCTTT. It codes for CASSTRHTWNTEAFF.

The V call is TRBV30, the J call TRBJ1-2, with 7 bases fitting TRBD1. There are 16 residues in the CDR3. Germline V gene lookup returns CDR1 GTSNPN and CDR2 SVGIG (reference sequence). Losses at the gene ends were 0 bases for V and 0 bases for J; bases not matched to a gene: 7. In DNA form, the CDR3 reads TGTGCCTGGAGTGTTAGGGGGCGCTGGACTAACTATGGCTACACCTTC. Translating gives CAWSVRGRWTNYGYTF.

The chain couples TRBV4-1 to TRBJ1-1; 10 bases map to TRBD1. The CDR3 runs to 18 residues. J was trimmed by 1 base and V by 7 bases; bases with no gene match: 15. Germline V gene lookup returns CDR1 MGHRA and CDR2 YSYEKL. The chain's CDR3 is CASTLGGQGFGTNTEAFF. The CDR3, as DNA: TGCGCCAGCACCCTCGGGGGACAGGGGTTCGGGACGAACACTGAAGCTTTCTTT.

V usage is TRBV7-6 and J usage is TRBJ1-2, with a possible D match to TRBD1 (6 bases). Germline lookup yields CDR1 SGHVS and CDR2 FNYEAQ. V was trimmed by 3 bases and J by 5 bases, leaving 10 bases between them. The CDR3 runs to 13 residues. The CDR3 DNA sequence: TGTGCCAGCAGCTTTACAGGGATGTATGGCTACACCTTC. Translation gives CASSFTGMYGYTF.

The chain carries TRBV6-5 and TRBJ2-7, with unresolved D. V was cut by 6 bases and J by 12 bases, with 18 bases left in between. The germline V gene has CDR1 MNHEY and CDR2 SVGAGI. The CDR3 runs 12 residues. CDR3 amino acids: CASRQNAPNPYF. CDR3 nucleotide sequence: TGTGCCAGCAGACAAAACGCCCCGAACCCGTACTTC.

V and J are TRBV5-1 and TRBJ2-7; TRBD1 agrees at 7 bases. Germline V gene lookup returns CDR1 SGHRS and CDR2 YFSETQ. V lost 4 bases to trimming and J lost 3 bases; unmatched junction nucleotides: 7. The CDR3 consists of 14 residues. The CDR3 DNA is TGCGCCAGCAGCGCCTCCGGGACAGTCTACGAGCAGTACTTC. Protein sequence: CASSASGTVYEQYF.

The V call is TRBV6-6, the J call TRBJ1-6; D gene uncertain. Per germline, CDR1 MNHNY and CDR2 SVGAGI (reference sequence). V was pared by 2 bases and J by 7 bases, with 9 bases between. The CDR3 extends over 14 amino acids. The CDR3 DNA sequence: TGTGCCAGCAGTTACGGTTCGGTGAATTCACCCCTCCACTTT. As protein: CASSYGSVNSPLHF.

The chain links TRBV28 to TRBJ1-1, with no clear D. V was clipped by 7 bases and J by 11 bases, with 23 bases between them. In germline, CDR1 is MDHEN, CDR2 SYDVKM. This CDR3 is 14 amino acids long. CDR3 amino acids: CASNPKRGDRDAFF. The CDR3 region has the DNA TGTGCCAGCAACCCCAAGCGGGGAGATAGGGATGCTTTCTTT.

CDR3 sequence (DNA): TGTGCCAGCAGCTTAGCGGCGGGGGGGAATCAAGAGACCCAGTACTTC. Encoded protein: CASSLAAGGNQETQYF. The chain employs TRBV7-8 and TRBJ2-5; 9 bases agree with TRBD2. The CDR3 covers 16 residues. J lost 2 bases, V lost 0 bases, and 4 bases had no gene match. Germline V lookup: CDR1 SGHVS, CDR2 FQNEAQ. Full variable domain (outside the CDR3, taken from reference TRBV7-8 and TRBJ2-5): GAGVSQSPRYKVAKRGQDVALRCDPISGHVSLFWYQQALGQGPEFLTYFQNEAQLDKSGLPSDRFFAERPEGSVSTLKIQRTQQEDSAVYLCASSLAAGGNQETQYFGPGTRLLVL.

V is TRBV28 and J is TRBJ1-6, with a possible D match to TRBD1 (6 bases). This CDR3 contains 15 residues. Trimming cost V 1 base and J 7 bases, with 11 bases left between them. Per the germline V gene, CDR1 is MDHEN and CDR2 is SYDVKM. The CDR3 region has the DNA TGTGCCAGCAGTTTATTGGGGGCAGGAAATTCACCCCTCCACTTT. Protein product: CASSLLGAGNSPLHF.

The chain recombines TRBV4-3 with TRBJ2-1, with TRBD1 matching over 8 bases. This CDR3 spans 16 amino acids. J was trimmed by 9 bases and V by 0 bases; bases with no gene match: 10. Germline assignment: CDR1 LGHNA and CDR2 YSLEER. The CDR3 bases are TGCGCCAGCAGCCAAGATGGGGACAGGTTGGGAGGTGAGCAGTTCTTC. As protein: CASSQDGDRLGGEQFF.

The genes are TRBV9 and TRBJ2-5, with 16 bases aligning to TRBD2. The trim removed 0 bases at V and 5 bases at J, leaving 4 bases unmatched. Germline V lookup: CDR1 SGDLS, CDR2 YYNGEE. This CDR3 has 17 residues. For the CDR3, the DNA is TGTGCCAGCAGCGTAGGAGGGACTAGCGGGGGGGATGAGACCCAGTACTTC. It yields the protein CASSVGGTSGGDETQYF. Complete variable domain (other parts from reference TRBV9 and TRBJ2-5): DSGVTQTPKHLITATGQRVTLRCSPRSGDLSVYWYQQSLDQGLQFLIQYYNGEERAKGNILERFSAQQFPDLHSELNLSSLELGDSALYFCASSVGGTSGGDETQYFGPGTRLLVL.